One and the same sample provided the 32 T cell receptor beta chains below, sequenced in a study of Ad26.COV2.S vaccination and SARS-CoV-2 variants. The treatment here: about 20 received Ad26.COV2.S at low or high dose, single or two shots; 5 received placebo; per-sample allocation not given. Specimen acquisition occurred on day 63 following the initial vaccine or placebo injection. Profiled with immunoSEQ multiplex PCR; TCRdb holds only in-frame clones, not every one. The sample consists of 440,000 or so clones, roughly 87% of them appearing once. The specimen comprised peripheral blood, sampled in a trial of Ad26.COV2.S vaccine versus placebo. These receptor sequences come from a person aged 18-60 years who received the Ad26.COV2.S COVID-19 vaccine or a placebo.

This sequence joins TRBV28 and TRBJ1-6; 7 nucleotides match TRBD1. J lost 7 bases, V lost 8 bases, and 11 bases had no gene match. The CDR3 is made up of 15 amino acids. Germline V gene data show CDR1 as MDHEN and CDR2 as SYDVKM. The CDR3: CASSSQGVENSPLHF. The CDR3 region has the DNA TGTGCCAGCTCTTCTCAGGGGGTAGAGAATTCACCCCTCCACTTT.

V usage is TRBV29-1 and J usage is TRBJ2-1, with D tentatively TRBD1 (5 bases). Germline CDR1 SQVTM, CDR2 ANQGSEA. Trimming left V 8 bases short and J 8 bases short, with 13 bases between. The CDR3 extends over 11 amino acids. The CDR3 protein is CSIRQLDEQFF. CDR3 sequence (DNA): TGCAGCATAAGACAGCTTGATGAGCAGTTCTTC.

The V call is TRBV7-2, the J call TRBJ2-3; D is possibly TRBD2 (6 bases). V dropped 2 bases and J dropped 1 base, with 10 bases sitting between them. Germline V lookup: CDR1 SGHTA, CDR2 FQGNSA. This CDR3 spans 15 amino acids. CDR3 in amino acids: CASSLLGGGTDTQYF. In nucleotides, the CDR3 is TGTGCCAGCAGCTTACTGGGCGGGGGCACAGATACGCAGTATTTT.

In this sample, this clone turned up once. In DNA form, the CDR3 reads TGTGCCAGCAGCTTGGGAGGCCGGGGCCATGAGCAGTTCTTC. Its protein is CASSLGGRGHEQFF. This sequence joins TRBV11-3 and TRBJ2-1; TRBD2 is a possible D gene (6 bases). Germline CDR1 is SGHNT and CDR2 is YENEEA. Trimming pared 3 bases from V and 8 bases from J, leaving 14 bases between. There are 14 residues in the CDR3.

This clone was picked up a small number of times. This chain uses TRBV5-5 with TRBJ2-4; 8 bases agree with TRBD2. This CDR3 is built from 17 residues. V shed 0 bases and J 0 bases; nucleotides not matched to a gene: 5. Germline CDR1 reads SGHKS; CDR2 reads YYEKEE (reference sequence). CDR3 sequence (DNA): TGTGCCAGCAGCTTGGACGGGCTAGCGGGAGCCAAAAACATTCAGTACTTC. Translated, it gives CASSLDGLAGAKNIQYF. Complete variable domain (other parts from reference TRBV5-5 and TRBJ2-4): DAGVTQSPTHLIKTRGQQVTLRCSPISGHKSVSWYQQVLGQGPQFIFQYYEKEERGRGNFPDRFSARQFPNYSSELNVNALLLGDSALYLCASSLDGLAGAKNIQYFGAGTRLSVL.

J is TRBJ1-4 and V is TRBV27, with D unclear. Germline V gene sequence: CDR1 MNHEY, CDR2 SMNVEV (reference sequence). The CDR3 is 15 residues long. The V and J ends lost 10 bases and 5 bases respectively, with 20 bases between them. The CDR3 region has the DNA TGTGCCAAGACCTCGCAATCAAAACGAAATGAAAAACTGTTTTTT. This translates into CAKTSQSKRNEKLFF.

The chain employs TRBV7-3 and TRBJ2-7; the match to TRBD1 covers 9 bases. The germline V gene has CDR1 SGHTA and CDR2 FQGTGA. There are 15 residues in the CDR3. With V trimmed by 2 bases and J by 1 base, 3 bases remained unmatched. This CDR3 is CASSLSGTGSYEQYF. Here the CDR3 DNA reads TGTGCCAGCAGCTTATCCGGGACAGGGTCCTACGAGCAGTACTTC. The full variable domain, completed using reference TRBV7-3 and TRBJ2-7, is GAGVSQTPSNKVTEKGKYVELRCDPISGHTALYWYRQSLGQGPEFLIYFQGTGAADDSGLPNDRFFAVRPEGSVSTLKIQRTERGDSAVYLCASSLSGTGSYEQYFGPGTRLTVT.

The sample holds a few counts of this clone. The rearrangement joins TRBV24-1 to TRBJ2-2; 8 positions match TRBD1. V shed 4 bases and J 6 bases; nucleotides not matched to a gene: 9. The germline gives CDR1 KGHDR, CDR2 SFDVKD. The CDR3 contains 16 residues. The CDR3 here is CATSEGWTGLAGELFF. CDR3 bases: TGTGCCACCAGTGAGGGCTGGACAGGGTTAGCCGGGGAGCTGTTTTTT.

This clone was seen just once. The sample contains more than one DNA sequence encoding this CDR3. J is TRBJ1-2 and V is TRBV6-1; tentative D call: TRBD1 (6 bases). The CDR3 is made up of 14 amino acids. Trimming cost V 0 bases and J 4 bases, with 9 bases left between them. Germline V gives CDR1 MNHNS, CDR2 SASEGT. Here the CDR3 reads CASSEAQGSYGYTF. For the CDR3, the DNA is TGTGCCAGCAGTGAAGCTCAGGGGTCCTATGGCTACACCTTC.

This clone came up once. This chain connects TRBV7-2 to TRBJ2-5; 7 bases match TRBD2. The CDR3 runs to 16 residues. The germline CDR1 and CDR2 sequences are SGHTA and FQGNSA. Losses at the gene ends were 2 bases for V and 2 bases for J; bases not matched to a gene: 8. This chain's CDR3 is CASSLTAGVGQETQYF. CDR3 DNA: TGTGCCAGCAGCTTAACGGCGGGAGTGGGGCAAGAGACCCAGTACTTC.

The CDR3 DNA is TGCGCCAGCAGCCAAGACGCGGAGACTAGCGGTCCGAGGGGGGAGCTGTTTTTT. Its protein product is CASSQDAETSGPRGELFF. The chain uses TRBV4-3 and TRBJ2-2; 9 nucleotides agree with TRBD2. J was trimmed by 8 bases and V by 0 bases; bases with no gene match: 13. Germline loops: CDR1 LGHNA, CDR2 YSLEER. The CDR3 is made up of 18 amino acids.

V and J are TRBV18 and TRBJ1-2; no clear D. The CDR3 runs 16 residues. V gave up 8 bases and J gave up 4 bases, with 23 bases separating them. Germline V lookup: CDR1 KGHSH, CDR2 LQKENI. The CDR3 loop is CASPNPTTDGFYGYTF. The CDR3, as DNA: TGTGCCAGCCCCAACCCCACGACTGACGGTTTCTATGGCTACACCTTC. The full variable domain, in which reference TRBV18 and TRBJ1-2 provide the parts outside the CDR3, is NAGVMQNPRHLVRRRGQEARLRCSPMKGHSHVYWYRQLPEEGLKFMVYLQKENIIDESGMPKERFSAEFPKEGPSILRIQQVVRGDSAAYFCASPNPTTDGFYGYTFGSGTRLTVV.

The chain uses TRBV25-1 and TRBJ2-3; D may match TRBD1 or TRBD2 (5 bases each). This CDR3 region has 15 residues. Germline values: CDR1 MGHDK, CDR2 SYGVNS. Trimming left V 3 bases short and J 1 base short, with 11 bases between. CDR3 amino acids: CASSDTRGGTDTQYF. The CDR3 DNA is TGTGCCAGCAGTGATACTAGGGGCGGCACAGATACGCAGTATTTT.

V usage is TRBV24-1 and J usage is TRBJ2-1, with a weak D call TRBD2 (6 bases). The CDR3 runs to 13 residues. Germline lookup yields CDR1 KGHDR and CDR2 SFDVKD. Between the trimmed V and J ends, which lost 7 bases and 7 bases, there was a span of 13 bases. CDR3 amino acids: CATRGGPYNEQFF. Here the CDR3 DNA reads TGTGCCACCAGAGGAGGGCCTTATAATGAGCAGTTCTTC.

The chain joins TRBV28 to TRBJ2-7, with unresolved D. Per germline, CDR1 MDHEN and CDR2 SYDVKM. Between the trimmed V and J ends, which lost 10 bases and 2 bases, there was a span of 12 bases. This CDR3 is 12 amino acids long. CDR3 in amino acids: CATSSGTYEQYF. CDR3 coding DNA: TGTGCCACCTCGTCGGGCACCTACGAGCAGTACTTC. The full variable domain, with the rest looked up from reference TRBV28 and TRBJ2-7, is DVKVTQSSRYLVKRTGEKVFLECVQDMDHENMFWYRQDPGLGLRLIYFSYDVKMKEKGDIPEGYSVSREKKERFSLILESASTNQTSMYLCATSSGTYEQYFGPGTRLTVT.

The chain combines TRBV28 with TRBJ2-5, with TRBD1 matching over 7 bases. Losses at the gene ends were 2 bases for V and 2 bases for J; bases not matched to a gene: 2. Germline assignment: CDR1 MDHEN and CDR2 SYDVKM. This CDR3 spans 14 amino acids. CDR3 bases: TGTGCCAGCAGTTTAGCAGGGGGACAAGAGACCCAGTACTTC. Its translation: CASSLAGGQETQYF.

The DNA for the CDR3 is TGTGCCAGCATGGACCCCATTCATGAGACCCAGTACTTC. Its protein is CASMDPIHETQYF. This rearrangement joins TRBV27 to TRBJ2-5, with no clear D. The V gene's germline CDR1 is MNHEY and CDR2 SMNVEV (reference sequence). CDR3 length equals 13 residues. The germline V and J ends were trimmed by 7 bases and 5 bases, with 14 bases remaining between them.

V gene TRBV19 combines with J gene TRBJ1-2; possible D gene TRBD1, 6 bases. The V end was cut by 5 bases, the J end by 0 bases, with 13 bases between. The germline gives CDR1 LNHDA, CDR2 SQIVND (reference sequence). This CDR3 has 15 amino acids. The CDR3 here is CASSSGDGTNYGYTF. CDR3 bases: TGTGCCAGTAGTTCAGGGGACGGAACTAACTATGGCTACACCTTC.

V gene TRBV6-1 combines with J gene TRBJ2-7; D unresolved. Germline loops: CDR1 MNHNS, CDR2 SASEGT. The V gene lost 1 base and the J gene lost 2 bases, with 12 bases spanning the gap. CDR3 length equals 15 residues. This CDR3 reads CASSEGHLSPYEQYF. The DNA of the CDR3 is TGTGCCAGCAGTGAAGGTCATCTCAGTCCCTACGAGCAGTACTTC.

This CDR3 is CASSQEDNYEQYF. CDR3 DNA sequence: TGTGCCAGCAGCCAAGAAGACAACTACGAGCAGTACTTC. The rearrangement joins TRBV3-1 (or the pseudogene TRBV3-2) to TRBJ2-7; no clear D. Trimming removed 0 bases at V and 3 bases at J, with 6 bases between. The germline gives CDR1 LGHDT, CDR2 YNNKEL (reference sequence). The CDR3 is 13 residues long.

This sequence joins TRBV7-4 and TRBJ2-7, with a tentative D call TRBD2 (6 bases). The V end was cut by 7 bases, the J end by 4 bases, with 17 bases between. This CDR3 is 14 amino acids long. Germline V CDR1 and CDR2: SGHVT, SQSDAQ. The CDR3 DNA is TGTGCCAGCAACCCCGGGACGGGAGAGTACGAGCAGTACTTC. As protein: CASNPGTGEYEQYF.

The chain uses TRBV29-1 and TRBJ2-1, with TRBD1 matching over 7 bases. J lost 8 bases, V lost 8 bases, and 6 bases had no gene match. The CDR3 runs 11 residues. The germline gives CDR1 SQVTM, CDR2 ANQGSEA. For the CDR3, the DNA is TGCAGCCCGAGACAGGGCGATGAGCAGTTCTTC. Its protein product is CSPRQGDEQFF.

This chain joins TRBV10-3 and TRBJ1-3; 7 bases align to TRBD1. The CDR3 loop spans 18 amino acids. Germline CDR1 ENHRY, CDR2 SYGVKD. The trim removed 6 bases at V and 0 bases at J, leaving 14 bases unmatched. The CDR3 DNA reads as TGTGCCATCAGATCCGGGACAGTCTCTCATAGCTCTGGAAACACCATATATTTT. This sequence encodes CAIRSGTVSHSSGNTIYF.

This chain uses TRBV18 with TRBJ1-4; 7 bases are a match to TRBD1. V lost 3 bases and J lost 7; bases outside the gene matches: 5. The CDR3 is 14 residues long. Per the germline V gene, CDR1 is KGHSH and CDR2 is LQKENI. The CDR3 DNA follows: TGTGCCAGCTCACCGGACAGGTTAGGTGAAAAACTGTTTTTT. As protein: CASSPDRLGEKLFF. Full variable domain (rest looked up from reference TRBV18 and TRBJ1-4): NAGVMQNPRHLVRRRGQEARLRCSPMKGHSHVYWYRQLPEEGLKFMVYLQKENIIDESGMPKERFSAEFPKEGPSILRIQQVVRGDSAAYFCASSPDRLGEKLFFGSGTQLSVL.

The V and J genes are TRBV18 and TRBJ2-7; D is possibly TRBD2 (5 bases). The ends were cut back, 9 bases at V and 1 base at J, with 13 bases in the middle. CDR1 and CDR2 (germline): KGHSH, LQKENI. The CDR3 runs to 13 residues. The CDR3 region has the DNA TGTGCCAGTTCGACGGAGCGGTCCTACGAGCAGTACTTC. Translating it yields CASSTERSYEQYF.

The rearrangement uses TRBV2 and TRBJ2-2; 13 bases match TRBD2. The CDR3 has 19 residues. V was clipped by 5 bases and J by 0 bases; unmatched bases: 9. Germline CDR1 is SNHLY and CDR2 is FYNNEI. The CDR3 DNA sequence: TGTGCCAGCAGTAGTAAGGGACTAGCGGGATTCGCGAACACCGGGGAGCTGTTTTTT. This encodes CASSSKGLAGFANTGELFF.

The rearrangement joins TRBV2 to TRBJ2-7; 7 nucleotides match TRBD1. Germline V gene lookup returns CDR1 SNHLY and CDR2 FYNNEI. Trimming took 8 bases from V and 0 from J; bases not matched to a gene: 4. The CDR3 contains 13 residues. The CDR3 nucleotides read TGTGCCAGCGCCCGGGACAGCTCCTACGAGCAGTACTTC. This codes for CASARDSSYEQYF. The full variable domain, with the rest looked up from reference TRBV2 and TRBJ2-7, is EPEVTQTPSHQVTQMGQEVILRCVPISNHLYFYWYRQILGQKVEFLVSFYNNEISEKSEIFDDQFSVERPDGSNFTLKIRSTKLEDSAMYFCASARDSSYEQYFGPGTRLTVT.

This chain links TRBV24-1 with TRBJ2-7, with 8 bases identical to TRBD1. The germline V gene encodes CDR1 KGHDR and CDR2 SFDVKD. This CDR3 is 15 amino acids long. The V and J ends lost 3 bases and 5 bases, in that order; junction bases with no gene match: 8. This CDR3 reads CATSDTPGQGHEQYF. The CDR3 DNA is TGTGCCACCAGTGATACACCTGGACAGGGCCACGAGCAGTACTTC.

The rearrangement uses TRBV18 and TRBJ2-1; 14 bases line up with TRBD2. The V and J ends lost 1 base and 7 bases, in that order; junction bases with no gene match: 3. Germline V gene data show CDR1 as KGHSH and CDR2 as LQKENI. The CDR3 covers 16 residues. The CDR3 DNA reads TGTGCCAGCTCACCACGGGGACTAGCGGGAGAGAATGAGCAGTTCTTC. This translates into CASSPRGLAGENEQFF. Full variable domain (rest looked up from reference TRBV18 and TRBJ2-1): NAGVMQNPRHLVRRRGQEARLRCSPMKGHSHVYWYRQLPEEGLKFMVYLQKENIIDESGMPKERFSAEFPKEGPSILRIQQVVRGDSAAYFCASSPRGLAGENEQFFGPGTRLTVL.

The CDR3 loop reads CASGLLDTQYF. The CDR3 region has the DNA TGTGCTAGTGGTTTACTGGATACGCAGTATTTT. The gene calls are TRBV12-5 and TRBJ2-3; D remains ambiguous. This CDR3 is 11 amino acids long. Deletions cut 3 bases from V and 6 bases from J, with 4 bases between. The germline gives CDR1 LGHNT, CDR2 FRNRAP.

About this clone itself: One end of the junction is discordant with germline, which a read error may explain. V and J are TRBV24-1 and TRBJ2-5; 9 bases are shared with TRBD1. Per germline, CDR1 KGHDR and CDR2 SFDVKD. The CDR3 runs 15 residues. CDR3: CATSGLTGGMETQYF. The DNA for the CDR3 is TGTGCCACCAGTGGTTTGACAGGGGGTATGGAGACCCAGTACTTC.

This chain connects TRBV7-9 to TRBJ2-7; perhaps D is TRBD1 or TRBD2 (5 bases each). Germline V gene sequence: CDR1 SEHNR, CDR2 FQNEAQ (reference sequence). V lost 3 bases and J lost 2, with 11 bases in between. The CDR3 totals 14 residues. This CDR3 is CASSLGDGPYEQYF. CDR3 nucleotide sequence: TGTGCCAGCAGCTTGGGGGACGGACCCTACGAGCAGTACTTC. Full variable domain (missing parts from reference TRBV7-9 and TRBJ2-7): DTGVSQNPRHKITKRGQNVTFRCDPISEHNRLYWYRQTLGQGPEFLTYFQNEAQLEKSRLLSDRFSAERPKGSFSTLEIQRTEQGDSAMYLCASSLGDGPYEQYFGPGTRLTVT.